A selection of T cell receptor beta chains follows, all from one sample in a study of T-cell reconstitution after alpha-beta-depleted transplantation in children. A single record per CDR3 protein comes from TCRdb applying MiXCR to the PCR reads. The sample includes approximately 350,000 distinct CDR3 sequences, around 10% of them seen just once. Sequencing was performed on PBMCs from the stem cell graft donor, taken from the stem cell graft. The source is a human donor who donated a stem cell graft to a child with acute lymphoblastic leukemia. The CDR3 runs from the conserved cysteine through the conserved F or W. The order of the fields is V gene, CDR3 length, clone size, D gene, J gene, CDR3 protein, CDR3 DNA. D genes are given only for firm matches. Size is stated for part of the rows, as once, few or many counts, or as a class when the clone is expanded.

TRBV2,12,many,.,TRBJ2-7,CASKSDSYEQYF,TGTGCCAGCAAGAGTGACTCCTACGAGCAGTACTTC
TRBV20-1,18,.,TRBD2,TRBJ2-4,CCASGAASGRVAKNIQYF,TGCTGTGCTAGTGGCGCGGCTAGCGGGAGGGTAGCCAAAAACATTCAGTACTTC
TRBV5-1,17,few,TRBD2,TRBJ2-7,CASSLDLREGSSYEQYF,TGCGCCAGCAGCTTGGACCTGCGGGAGGGGAGCTCCTACGAGCAGTACTTC
TRBV28,13,few,.,TRBJ2-7,CASSLRLAAEQYF,TGTGCCAGCAGTTTAAGGCTGGCGGCGGAGCAGTACTTC
TRBV27,15,few,.,TRBJ1-4,CASSLAPRYNEKLFF,TGTGCCAGCAGTTTGGCCCCGCGATATAATGAAAAACTGTTTTTT
TRBV2,17,few,.,TRBJ2-7,CASSGTADPRLWDEQYF,TGTGCCAGCAGTGGAACGGCAGACCCTCGCCTCTGGGACGAGCAGTACTTC
TRBV7-9,15,few,TRBD2,TRBJ2-5,CASSLRASGIETQYF,TGTGCCAGCAGCTTGAGGGCTAGCGGGATAGAGACCCAGTACTTC
TRBV7-9,15,.,.,TRBJ1-1,CASTLLLSQNTEAFF,TGTGCCAGCACCCTTCTCCTTTCACAGAACACTGAAGCTTTCTTT
TRBV7-8,15,few,.,TRBJ1-2,CASSLTKGGRGGYTF,TGTGCCAGCAGCTTAACTAAAGGGGGGAGAGGTGGCTACACCTTC
TRBV4-3,15,.,.,TRBJ2-7,CASSQENSRSYEQYF,TGCGCCAGCAGCCAAGAAAACTCACGCTCCTACGAGCAGTACTTC
TRBV25-1,13,.,TRBD1,TRBJ1-1,CAIQGPADTEAFF,TGTGCCATACAGGGGCCTGCCGACACTGAAGCTTTCTTT
TRBV20-1,14,.,.,TRBJ2-1,CSARVSSSYNEQFF,TGCAGTGCTAGAGTATCTAGCTCCTACAATGAGCAGTTCTTC
TRBV28,13,many,.,TRBJ1-2,CASSLAQGSGYTF,TGTGCCAGCAGTTTAGCACAGGGAAGTGGCTACACCTTC
TRBV27,16,many,TRBD2,TRBJ2-7,CASSPRLAGISYEQYF,TGTGCCAGCAGTCCCCGACTAGCGGGAATCTCCTACGAGCAGTACTTC
TRBV4-2,14,.,TRBD1,TRBJ2-3,CASGTGGTSDTQYF,TGTGCCTCAGGAACAGGGGGGACTTCGGATACGCAGTATTTT
TRBV21-1,16,few,.,TRBJ1-1,CASRRKQGLGNTEAFF,TGTGCCAGCCGCCGTAAACAGGGTTTAGGGAACACTGAAGCTTTCTTT
TRBV11-2,16,.,.,TRBJ2-1,CASSYDSPHAYNEQFF,TGTGCCAGCAGCTACGACTCCCCGCACGCCTACAATGAGCAGTTCTTC
TRBV27,16,few,.,TRBJ2-5,CASSLSAEGRQETQYF,TGTGCCAGCAGTTTATCGGCGGAGGGGCGGCAAGAGACCCAGTACTTC
TRBV12-3/TRBV12-4,14,.,TRBD2,TRBJ2-5,CASRPTSGQETQYF,TGTGCCAGCAGGCCAACTAGCGGTCAAGAGACCCAGTACTTC
TRBV3-1,10,few,.,TRBJ2-3,CATAGDTQYF,TGTGCCACCGCGGGGGATACGCAGTATTTT
TRBV11-2,19,many,TRBD2,TRBJ2-2,CASSFPRLAESWVTGELFF,TGTGCCAGCAGCTTCCCGAGACTAGCGGAGAGCTGGGTCACCGGGGAGCTGTTTTTT
TRBV12-3/TRBV12-4,15,few,.,TRBJ2-4,CASSLDVGRKNIQYF,TGTGCCAGCAGCTTGGACGTTGGGCGCAAAAACATTCAGTACTTC
TRBV2,13,few,.,TRBJ2-3,CASIRRGTDTQYF,TGTGCCAGCATACGGAGAGGCACAGATACGCAGTATTTT
TRBV11-2,13,.,.,TRBJ1-2,CASSLGETLGYTF,TGTGCCAGCAGCTTGGGGGAAACTTTGGGCTACACCTTC
TRBV29-1,15,.,TRBD2,TRBJ2-5,CSGLTSGNRLGTQYF,TGCAGCGGCTTGACTAGCGGGAACCGCCTAGGGACCCAGTACTTC
TRBV5-1,15,many,.,TRBJ2-3,CASSLEGGYTDTQYF,TGCGCCAGCAGCTTGGAAGGGGGATACACAGATACGCAGTATTTT
TRBV28,17,many,TRBD2,TRBJ2-7,CASSLFGLAGAGYQQYF,TGTGCCAGCAGTTTATTCGGACTAGCGGGAGCGGGTTATCAGCAGTACTTC
TRBV4-2,13,.,.,TRBJ2-7,CAIGPGRLYEQYF,TGTGCCATCGGCCCGGGGCGGCTCTACGAGCAGTACTTC
TRBV20-1,14,.,.,TRBJ2-7,CSARVGLARDEQYF,TGCAGTGCTAGAGTGGGACTCGCGCGGGACGAGCAGTACTTC
TRBV29-1,11,few,.,TRBJ1-1,CSVPGAKGAFF,TGCAGCGTTCCCGGAGCTAAAGGGGCTTTCTTT
TRBV4-1,17,.,.,TRBJ2-2,CASSQDRSPGDTGELFF,TGCGCCAGCAGCCAAGATCGGAGTCCAGGGGACACCGGGGAGCTGTTTTTT
TRBV29-1,12,many,.,TRBJ1-4,CSVARVNEKLFF,TGCAGCGTTGCCCGAGTTAATGAAAAACTGTTTTTT
TRBV12-3/TRBV12-4,14,few,.,TRBJ1-1,CASSSYRTGLGAFF,TGTGCCAGCAGTTCGTATAGGACTGGACTTGGGGCTTTCTTT
TRBV6-2/TRBV6-3,14,many,.,TRBJ2-1,CASTVGSSYNEQFF,TGTGCCAGCACCGTGGGGAGCTCCTACAATGAGCAGTTCTTC
TRBV20-1,20,.,TRBD2,TRBJ2-5,CSARVADMGLAGGPGETQYF,TGCAGTGCTAGAGTGGCGGACATGGGGCTAGCGGGAGGGCCCGGTGAGACCCAGTACTTC
TRBV20-1,14,.,.,TRBJ2-7,CSARDTRSSYEQYF,TGCAGTGCTAGAGATACACGGAGCTCCTACGAGCAGTACTTC
TRBV5-1,16,few,.,TRBJ1-6,CASSLAGPENNSPLHF,TGCGCCAGCAGCTTGGCGGGTCCAGAAAATAATTCACCCCTCCACTTT
TRBV6-5,15,many,.,TRBJ2-5,CASSSLWGSGETQYF,TGTGCCAGCAGTTCCTTATGGGGAAGTGGGGAGACCCAGTACTTC
TRBV12-3/TRBV12-4,14,few,TRBD1,TRBJ1-4,CASSQTGGIGKLFF,TGTGCCAGCAGCCAGACAGGGGGAATCGGAAAACTGTTTTTT
TRBV7-8,17,.,.,TRBJ2-1,CASSSRGSGTTYNEQFF,TGTGCCAGCAGCTCACGTGGATCCGGGACGACCTACAATGAGCAGTTCTTC
TRBV7-9,16,few,TRBD1,TRBJ1-1,CASSSLRDRGVTEAFF,TGTGCCAGCAGCTCACTCCGGGACAGGGGTGTTACTGAAGCTTTCTTT
TRBV6-5,14,many,TRBD2,TRBJ2-3,CASSRGVESDTQYF,TGTGCCAGCAGCCGGGGGGTTGAGTCAGATACGCAGTATTTT
TRBV7-2,16,few,.,TRBJ2-1,CASSLVGGRVYNEQFF,TGTGCCAGCAGCTTAGTAGGTGGGAGAGTCTACAATGAGCAGTTCTTC